A single sample gave rise to the 31 T cell receptor beta chains below, sequenced in a study of shared clonotypes between healthy human individuals. Generated by immunoSEQ multiplex PCR, the TCRdb table keeps only in-frame clones and is missing some. Of hundreds of thousands of clones listed, roughly 96% are singletons. CD8 cells classed as naive were CD45RO-negative and positively selected for CCR7, excluding terminally differentiated effector memory CD45RA+ cells. The sample comprised naive CD8+ T cells sorted from blood. The receptor source for this set is a woman in her 30s in good health.

Worth noting for this clone: The sample contains more than one DNA sequence encoding this CDR3. The V gene is TRBV2, the J gene TRBJ1-4; 9 bases are a match to TRBD1. The CDR3 has 13 residues. The V segment lost 7 bases and the J segment 5 bases; nucleotides outside the gene matches: 2. CDR1 SNHLY and CDR2 FYNNEI come from the germline V gene. CDR3: CASNGQGNEKLFF. The CDR3 bases are TGTGCCAGCAACGGACAGGGGAATGAAAAACTGTTTTTT.

The chain couples TRBV4-1 to TRBJ1-3, with D uncertain. The CDR3 covers 17 residues. Germline V gene data show CDR1 as MGHRA and CDR2 as YSYEKL. Trimming cost V 2 bases and J 0 bases, with 14 bases left between them. As DNA, the CDR3 is TGCGCCAGCAGCCAACAAGGGCAACTAATCTCTGGAAACACCATATATTTT. This translates into CASSQQGQLISGNTIYF.

The genes are TRBV4-1 and TRBJ2-1; 8 nucleotides agree with TRBD2. Germline V lookup: CDR1 MGHRA, CDR2 YSYEKL. The junction had 13 bases not matched to a gene; V was cut back by 0 bases and J by 0 bases. The CDR3 sequence is 20 residues long. The CDR3 loop is CASSQEGHHLAGISYNEQFF. CDR3 coding DNA: TGCGCCAGCAGCCAAGAGGGCCACCACTTAGCGGGGATCTCCTACAATGAGCAGTTCTTC.

The J gene is TRBJ2-3, the V gene TRBV7-9; D possibly corresponds to TRBD2 (5 bases). This CDR3 is built from 14 residues. Germline V gene sequence: CDR1 SEHNR, CDR2 FQNEAQ (reference sequence). Trimming pared 4 bases from V and 6 bases from J, leaving 14 bases between. For the CDR3, the DNA is TGTGCCAGCAGCTGGGCGAGCGGAGTGGATACGCAGTATTTT. Translated, it gives CASSWASGVDTQYF.

The chain is built from TRBV19 and TRBJ2-7, with 9 bases lining up with TRBD1. The V gene's germline CDR1 is LNHDA and CDR2 SQIVND (reference sequence). The CDR3 has 15 residues. With V trimmed by 5 bases and J by 3 bases, 8 bases remained unmatched. The CDR3, as DNA: TGTGCCAGTAGTGCGGGACAGGGAGGGCGCTACGAGCAGTACTTC. The encoded protein is CASSAGQGGRYEQYF.

This chain connects TRBV25-1 to TRBJ2-2; D may be TRBD2 (5 bases). CDR1 is MGHDK, CDR2 SYGVNS, per germline. The CDR3 spans 15 residues. Trimming took off 8 bases at V and 2 bases at J, with 15 bases between the two ends. The CDR3 loop is CASSASSGNTGELFF. As DNA, the CDR3 is TGTGCCAGCTCTGCGAGCAGCGGAAACACCGGGGAGCTGTTTTTT.

The gene calls are TRBV7-2 and TRBJ2-5; 10 bases are a match to TRBD1. Germline V lookup: CDR1 SGHTA, CDR2 FQGNSA. The CDR3 contains 16 residues. Trimming at V came to 4 bases and at J to 0 bases, leaving 5 bases not matched to a gene. The CDR3 nucleotides are TGTGCCAGCAGCTCACGACAGGGGGCGCACCAAGAGACCCAGTACTTC. It translates to CASSSRQGAHQETQYF.

The chain carries TRBV14 and TRBJ1-4, with 9 nucleotides matching TRBD1. This CDR3 comprises 18 residues. V gave up 2 bases and J gave up 5 bases; unmatched junction bases: 12. Germline CDR1 and CDR2: SGHDN and FVKESK. The DNA of the CDR3 is TGTGCCAGCAGCCAACTAAAAGGGCCCGGGACAGGGAATGAAAAACTGTTTTTT. This encodes CASSQLKGPGTGNEKLFF.

The chain links TRBV7-8 to TRBJ2-7; a possible D gene is TRBD2 (6 bases). Trimming removed 1 base from V and 2 bases from J, with 12 bases in between. This CDR3 has 15 amino acids. The germline V gene has CDR1 SGHVS and CDR2 FQNEAQ. Here the CDR3 DNA reads TGTGCCAGCAGCTTAGTTGCTAGCGCAGCCTACGAGCAGTACTTC. This codes for CASSLVASAAYEQYF.

The gene calls are TRBV11-3 and TRBJ2-7; TRBD2 matches 8 bases. The CDR3 runs to 19 residues. Trimming at V came to 5 bases and at J to 3 bases, leaving 21 bases not matched to a gene. Germline V gene lookup returns CDR1 SGHNT and CDR2 YENEEA. The CDR3 DNA is TGTGCCAGCAGCCTTTTTCGGGAGCGGGAGATGTGGCCTTACTACGAGCAGTACTTC. As protein: CASSLFREREMWPYYEQYF.

The chain couples TRBV28 to TRBJ2-2, with D maybe TRBD1 (5 bases). The CDR3 consists of 14 residues. The germline gives CDR1 MDHEN, CDR2 SYDVKM. V was shortened by 5 bases and J by 2 bases, with 9 bases between the two germline ends. The CDR3 region is CASSLTDNTGELFF. The CDR3 region has the DNA TGTGCCAGCAGTCTGACAGATAACACCGGGGAGCTGTTTTTT.

The chain has TRBV7-8 and TRBJ2-7; no clear D. CDR1 is SGHVS, CDR2 FQNEAQ, per germline. The CDR3 runs 14 residues. V was shortened by 3 bases and J by 3 bases, with 12 bases between the two germline ends. Here the CDR3 DNA reads TGTGCCAGCAGCTTCGCTGGGATTGACTACGAGCAGTACTTC. It encodes CASSFAGIDYEQYF.

This clone was counted once. This rearrangement joins TRBV29-1 to TRBJ2-1; TRBD2 matches 8 bases. CDR3 length: 16 amino acids. Trimming at V came to 4 bases and at J to 4 bases, leaving 12 bases not matched to a gene. Germline CDR1 reads SQVTM; CDR2 reads ANQGSEA. The CDR3 reads CSVVLAGFAGYNEQFF. In nucleotides, the CDR3 is TGCAGCGTTGTCCTAGCGGGTTTCGCAGGGTACAATGAGCAGTTCTTC.

J is TRBJ1-1 and V is TRBV11-1; D is unclear. CDR3 length: 14 amino acids. The V end lost 1 base, the J end lost 1 base, and 7 bases lay between the germline ends. CDR1 is SGHAT, CDR2 FQDESV, per germline (reference sequence). CDR3 loop: CASSLGGENTEAFF. For the CDR3, the DNA is TGTGCCAGCAGCTTAGGGGGTGAGAACACTGAAGCTTTCTTT.

The chain couples TRBV9 to TRBJ2-6; D is unresolved. Germline V gene sequence: CDR1 SGDLS, CDR2 YYNGEE. The CDR3 runs to 15 residues. V lost 1 base and J 1 base, leaving 6 bases between the germline ends. The CDR3 is CASSVLQSGANVLTF. The CDR3 nucleotides read TGTGCCAGCAGCGTATTACAGTCTGGGGCCAACGTCCTGACTTTC.

J is TRBJ1-5 and V is TRBV28, with 7 nucleotides matching TRBD1. V was pared by 6 bases and J by 4 bases, with 3 bases of the junction left unmatched. Germline values: CDR1 MDHEN, CDR2 SYDVKM. The CDR3 is 13 amino acids. The CDR3 region is CASSRDRNQPQHF. The CDR3 DNA is TGTGCCAGCAGCCGGGACAGAAATCAGCCCCAGCATTTT.

The rearrangement links TRBV27 to TRBJ2-7; D is undetermined. Germline loops: CDR1 MNHEY, CDR2 SMNVEV (reference sequence). The CDR3 loop spans 14 amino acids. The germline V and J ends were trimmed by 0 bases and 3 bases, with 9 bases remaining between them. Here the CDR3 reads CASSLSGIVYEQYF. CDR3 nucleotides: TGTGCCAGCAGTTTATCGGGGATCGTCTACGAGCAGTACTTC.

The sample holds one count of this clone. The chain is built from TRBV6-6 and TRBJ1-2; TRBD1 aligns across 8 bases. The CDR3 length is 16 residues. V lost 5 bases and J lost 3; bases outside the gene matches: 11. From germline, CDR1 is MNHNY and CDR2 SVGAGI (reference sequence). The CDR3 spells CASSGQGVYVDYGYTF. The CDR3 nucleotides read TGTGCCAGCAGTGGACAGGGAGTTTACGTAGACTATGGCTACACCTTC.

J is TRBJ2-3 and V is TRBV27, with 7 bases matching TRBD2. The germline V gene encodes CDR1 MNHEY and CDR2 SMNVEV (reference sequence). The CDR3 is 18 amino acids. V was pared by 6 bases and J by 2 bases, with 17 bases of the junction left unmatched. The CDR3 DNA follows: TGTGCCAGCAGCCCGCCCTGGGAGGGTCCGGTTGTCACAGATACGCAGTATTTT. Translated, it gives CASSPPWEGPVVTDTQYF.

The chain combines TRBV28 with TRBJ2-7; D not resolved. V was shortened by 3 bases and J by 2 bases, with 17 bases between the two germline ends. CDR3 size: 16 residues. CDR1 MDHEN and CDR2 SYDVKM come from the germline V gene. CDR3 nucleotides: TGTGCCAGCAGTTTTCGGACCCAACCTTGGCCCTACGAGCAGTACTTC. This gives the protein CASSFRTQPWPYEQYF.

The chain recombines TRBV27 with TRBJ2-1; the match to TRBD2 covers 12 bases. CDR1 and CDR2 from the germline V gene are MNHEY and SMNVEV (reference sequence). V lost 2 bases and J lost 7; bases outside the gene matches: 6. CDR3 size: 16 residues. The CDR3 spells CASSLTGLAGSNEQFF. The CDR3 nucleotides read TGTGCCAGCAGTTTAACCGGACTAGCGGGGAGTAATGAGCAGTTCTTC.

This clone was seen just once. The rearrangement joins TRBV19 to TRBJ2-1; TRBD2 is a possible D gene (5 bases). Germline CDR1 and CDR2: LNHDA and SQIVND (reference sequence). CDR3 size: 13 residues. The ends were cut back, 4 bases at V and 3 bases at J, with 7 bases in the middle. In nucleotides, the CDR3 is TGTGCCAGTAGTACCGGGATCTACAATGAGCAGTTCTTC. Protein product: CASSTGIYNEQFF.

V and J are TRBV19 and TRBJ1-5; 9 bases are a match to TRBD1. After removal of 5 bases from V and 4 bases from J, the junction contained 6 bases not matched to a gene. CDR3 length: 15 residues. In germline, CDR1 is LNHDA, CDR2 SQIVND (reference sequence). CDR3 sequence (DNA): TGTGCCAGTAGTGTCTCGACAGGGGGAAATCAGCCCCAGCATTTT. It translates to CASSVSTGGNQPQHF.

The rearrangement links TRBV27 to TRBJ2-7, with D perhaps matching TRBD2 (6 bases). The germline V gene has CDR1 MNHEY and CDR2 SMNVEV (reference sequence). Trimming cost V 2 bases and J 1 base, with 12 bases left between them. This CDR3 comprises 15 residues. CDR3 in amino acids: CASSLAASVSYEQYF. The CDR3, as DNA: TGTGCCAGCAGTTTAGCGGCTAGCGTTTCCTACGAGCAGTACTTC.

V usage is TRBV5-1 and J usage is TRBJ2-3; 10 bases match TRBD2. Trimming cost V 4 bases and J 2 bases; bases outside gene matches: 4. The germline CDR1 and CDR2 sequences are SGHRS and YFSETQ. The CDR3 extends over 15 amino acids. The CDR3 region is CASSPGTSVTDTQYF. The CDR3 DNA follows: TGCGCCAGCAGCCCGGGGACTAGCGTCACAGATACGCAGTATTTT. The full variable domain, completed using reference TRBV5-1 and TRBJ2-3, is KAGVTQTPRYLIKTRGQQVTLSCSPISGHRSVSWYQQTPGQGLQFLFEYFSETQRNKGNFPGRFSGRQFSNSRSEMNVSTLELGDSALYLCASSPGTSVTDTQYFGPGTRLTVL.

This chain connects TRBV13 to TRBJ2-2, with 7 positions matching TRBD1. With 4 bases clipped from V and 5 bases from J, the junction kept 7 bases outside the gene matches. The CDR3 is made up of 15 amino acids. The V gene's germline CDR1 is PRHDT and CDR2 FYEKMQ (reference sequence). CDR3 bases: TGTGCCAGCAGCTCATTGACAGGGATAACCGGGGAGCTGTTTTTT. Amino acids: CASSSLTGITGELFF.

The chain uses TRBV19 and TRBJ1-6, with no clear D. Germline V gives CDR1 LNHDA, CDR2 SQIVND (reference sequence). The CDR3 loop spans 16 amino acids. Trimming left V 6 bases short and J 0 bases short, with 12 bases between. CDR3 in amino acids: CASSPMKSSYNSPLHF. In DNA, the CDR3 is TGTGCCAGTAGCCCAATGAAGAGCTCCTATAATTCACCCCTCCACTTT.

V is TRBV4-2 and J is TRBJ1-4; tentatively, D is TRBD1 (6 bases). The CDR3 loop spans 16 amino acids. Germline V gene sequence: CDR1 LGHNA, CDR2 YNFKEQ. Between the trimmed V and J ends, which lost 0 bases and 4 bases, there was a span of 12 bases. The CDR3 spells CASSQEAQGGNEKLFF. In DNA form, the CDR3 reads TGTGCCAGCAGCCAAGAAGCACAGGGAGGTAATGAAAAACTGTTTTTT.

V and J are TRBV12-5 and TRBJ2-1; TRBD1 matches 9 bases. The J segment lost 2 bases and the V segment lost 4 bases, leaving 3 bases of the junction unmatched. The CDR3 covers 15 residues. Germline V gene data show CDR1 as LGHNT and CDR2 as FRNRAP. This chain's CDR3 is CASGWGTGPYNEQFF. The CDR3 region has the DNA TGTGCTAGTGGTTGGGGGACAGGGCCCTACAATGAGCAGTTCTTC.

This chain links TRBV4-2 with TRBJ2-5; D tentatively fits TRBD1 or TRBD2 (6 bases each). The CDR3 loop spans 15 amino acids. Deletions cut 2 bases from V and 5 bases from J, with 15 bases between. Germline CDR1 LGHNA, CDR2 YNFKEQ. The CDR3 DNA reads TGTGCCAGCAGCCAATTCATCGGGGGCGGTGAGACCCAGTACTTC. Its translation: CASSQFIGGGETQYF.

The rearrangement joins TRBV18 to TRBJ1-2; no definite D call. Deletions cut 3 bases from V and 1 base from J, with 12 bases between. The CDR3 extends over 15 amino acids. Germline loops: CDR1 KGHSH, CDR2 LQKENI. CDR3 protein: CASSPERLGNYGYTF. The CDR3 DNA follows: TGTGCCAGCTCACCGGAACGGTTGGGTAACTATGGCTACACCTTC.